This T cell receptor beta chain was captured in a study of CD8 T cells in ankylosing spondylitis. Study-level points and caveats: Clones linked to disease, bearing a CD8+ phenotype, were relatively rare in peripheral blood. Characteristic of ankylosing spondylitis blood, it appeared, was a TCR beta motif comprising several highly homologous variants. Prior literature has documented some motif variants in synovial fluid and blood from reactive arthritis. Disease-linked clones reportedly showed significant enrichment in matched ankylosing spondylitis synovial fluid.

CDR3 length: 13 residues. Trimming removed 2 bases at V and 7 bases at J, with 12 bases between. Germline-derived CDR1 and CDR2 are MDHEN and SYDVKM. Points on this clonotype: What it binds is unknown.

Each TCR beta library was made by quantitative 5'-RACE that incorporated molecular barcodes. TCRdb recomputed calls from the 5' RACE reads with MiXCR, one row per CDR3 protein. The profile covers 670,000 or so distinct CDR3 sequences, with 19% appearing a single time and approximately 18% taken by the ten largest. The TCR originated in a male donor with ankylosing spondylitis. Source material: blood, either unsorted or a sorted T cell fraction (not recorded which). The chain employs TRBV28 and TRBJ2-7; no definite D call. The CDR3 loop reads CASSLGPAGEQYF. The CDR3 DNA sequence: TGTGCCAGCAGTTTAGGACCGGCTGGAGAGCAGTACTTC.